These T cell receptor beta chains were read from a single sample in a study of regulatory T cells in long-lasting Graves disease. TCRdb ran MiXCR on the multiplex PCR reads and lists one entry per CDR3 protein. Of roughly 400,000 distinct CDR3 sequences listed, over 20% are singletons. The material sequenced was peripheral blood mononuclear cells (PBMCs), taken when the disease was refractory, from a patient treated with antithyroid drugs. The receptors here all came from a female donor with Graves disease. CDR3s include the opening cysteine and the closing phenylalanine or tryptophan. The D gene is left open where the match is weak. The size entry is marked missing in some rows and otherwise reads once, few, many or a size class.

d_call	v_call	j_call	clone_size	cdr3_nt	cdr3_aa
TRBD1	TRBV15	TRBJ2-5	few	TGTGCCACCACCGGGACAGGGCCGACGGAGACCCAGTACTTC	CATTGTGPTETQYF
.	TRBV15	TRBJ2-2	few	TGTGCCACCAGCAGAGAGGGGACAACGAACACCGGGGAGCTGTTTTTT	CATSREGTTNTGELFF
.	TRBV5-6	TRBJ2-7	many	TGTGCCAGCAAAGGGGGGGGGAGCTACGAGCAGTACTTC	CASKGGGSYEQYF
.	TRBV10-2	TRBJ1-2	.	TGCGCCAGCAGTGAGTGGTTCGGGGGCTACACCTTC	CASSEWFGGYTF
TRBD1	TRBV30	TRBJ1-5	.	TGTGCCTGGGATGAGGACAGGGGCAATCAGCCCCAGCATTTT	CAWDEDRGNQPQHF
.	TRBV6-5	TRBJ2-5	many	TGTGCCAGCAGTTATCGAGGAATAGAGACCCAGTACTTC	CASSYRGIETQYF
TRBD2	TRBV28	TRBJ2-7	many	TGTGCCAGCAGTGGCGCGGGGGGGTCCTCCTACGAGCAGTACTTC	CASSGAGGSSYEQYF
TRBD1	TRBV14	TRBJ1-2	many	TGTGCCAGCAGCCAAGATCCAGGGGGGATGGTCAATGGCTACACCTTC	CASSQDPGGMVNGYTF
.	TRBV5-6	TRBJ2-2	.	TGTGCCAGCAGCTTGGAAGCGGGTCGGGCTTCAACCGGGGAGCTGTTTTTT	CASSLEAGRASTGELFF
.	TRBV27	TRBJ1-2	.	TGTGCCAGCAGTTTATCGGCCGGCTACTATGGCTACGCCTTC	CASSLSAGYYGYAF
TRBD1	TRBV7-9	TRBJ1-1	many	TGTGCCAGCAGCCCGGGGACAGGGCTAAACACTGAAGCTTTCTTT	CASSPGTGLNTEAFF